This passage covers 8 T cell receptor beta chains from one sample sequenced in a study of T cells in Graves' hyperthyroidism and ophthalmopathy (dated by TCRdb to the late 2010s). Preparation of the library involved multiplex PCR. Sequencer: Illumina HiSeq 2000. The TCR beta CDR3 regions were amplified from the RNA transcripts. The TCR CDR3 was subjected to a first round of RT-PCR using the HTBI primer set and the Qiagen OneStep RT-PCR kit. Using fastp at Q25 and MiXCR, TCRdb reprocessed the public reads and kept productive beta chains. Each CDR3 protein appears once, grouped with its most common genes and DNA. The sample table contains hundreds of thousands of distinct CDR3 sequences; only one count was recorded for about 43% of them. Jointly, the top ten make up just over 8% of the sample. Sequenced: peripheral blood or thyroid tissue (not recorded which). These receptors were collected from a woman aged 18-29 years with Graves' hyperthyroidism. Donor details come from another sample of the same person, matched by shared clones.

Written as DNA, the CDR3 is TGCAGCGCCGGTGACAGGGTGTACACCGGGGAGCTGTTTTTT. It is translated as CSAGDRVYTGELFF. V usage is TRBV29-1 and J usage is TRBJ2-2, with 7 positions matching TRBD1. The CDR3 contains 14 residues. Losses at the gene ends were 7 bases for V and 3 bases for J; bases not matched to a gene: 8. The germline V gene has CDR1 SQVTM and CDR2 ANQGSEA.

The chain uses TRBV10-3 and TRBJ2-2; 15 nucleotides line up with TRBD2. The length of the CDR3 is 18 residues. Germline CDR1 is ENHRY and CDR2 is SYGVKD. The trim removed 6 bases at V and 4 bases at J, leaving 9 bases unmatched. The CDR3: CAIRRTSGRAGVTGELFF. DNA for the CDR3: TGTGCCATCAGGCGGACTAGCGGGAGGGCGGGTGTCACCGGGGAGCTGTTTTTT.

This chain links TRBV7-2 with TRBJ2-2; maybe TRBD2 (6 bases). This CDR3 is 18 amino acids long. Germline CDR1 SGHTA, CDR2 FQGNSA. V lost 1 base, J lost 1 base, and 16 bases lay in between. CDR3 bases: TGTGCCAGCAGCTTAGTGGACCCGGGACTCATGAACACCGGGGAGCTGTTTTTT. Translation gives CASSLVDPGLMNTGELFF.

The V and J genes are TRBV7-3 and TRBJ2-7; 7 nucleotides align to TRBD1. Germline assignment: CDR1 SGHTA and CDR2 FQGTGA. The V and J ends lost 5 bases and 5 bases, in that order; junction bases with no gene match: 3. The CDR3 is 12 residues long. CDR3 protein: CASSDTGDEQYF. The DNA of the CDR3 is TGTGCCAGCAGCGATACAGGGGACGAGCAGTACTTC.

This chain connects TRBV10-3 to TRBJ1-5, with a tentative D call TRBD1 (6 bases). Germline CDR1 ENHRY, CDR2 SYGVKD. The CDR3 extends over 12 amino acids. V lost 7 bases and J lost 7, with 11 bases in between. The CDR3 spells CAIMGGRQPQHF. The CDR3 DNA sequence: TGTGCCATCATGGGGGGCAGGCAGCCCCAGCATTTT.

The chain employs TRBV7-8 and TRBJ2-7, with 9 bases identical to TRBD1. The germline CDR1 and CDR2 sequences are SGHVS and FQNEAQ. The junction had 9 bases not matched to a gene; V was cut back by 2 bases and J by 4 bases. This CDR3 has 16 residues. The CDR3 region has the DNA TGTGCCAGCAGCTTAACACTACAGGGGGCGCGGTACGAGCAGTACTTC. It codes for CASSLTLQGARYEQYF.

The table lists this clonotype with a few counts. The chain employs TRBV7-9 and TRBJ1-1; possible D gene TRBD1, 6 bases. V lost 7 bases, J lost 4 bases, and 25 bases lay in between. CDR1 and CDR2 from the germline V gene are SEHNR and FQNEAQ (reference sequence). The CDR3 contains 17 residues. The CDR3 reads CASTDNRVRRSVTEAFF. CDR3 nucleotides: TGTGCCAGCACCGACAACAGGGTCCGGCGGTCTGTCACTGAAGCTTTCTTT. Variable domain in full (rest from reference TRBV7-9 and TRBJ1-1): DTGVSQNPRHKITKRGQNVTFRCDPISEHNRLYWYRQTLGQGPEFLTYFQNEAQLEKSRLLSDRFSAERPKGSFSTLEIQRTEQGDSAMYLCASTDNRVRRSVTEAFFGQGTRLTVV.

To note about this clonotype: Compared with germline, one end of the junction differs, possibly owing to a read error. The chain joins TRBV25-1 to TRBJ2-7; D remains unclear. CDR1 is MGHDK and CDR2 is SYGVNS in the germline V gene. There are 13 residues in the CDR3. In nucleotides, the CDR3 is TGTGCCAGCCGGTCCTGGACGAGCTACGGGCAGTACTTC. Its translation is CASRSWTSYGQYF.